This T cell receptor beta chain was recovered during a study of cytomegalovirus exposure and HLA in healthy donors. As concerns this clone: Its antigen is not known.

Notes on the study in general: Researchers catalogued approximately 160 TCR beta chains as cytomegalovirus-associated. Association of roughly 18,000 TCR beta sequences with HLA alleles was found at 0.05 false discovery rate in a later analysis. Only CMV serostatus was available as immune exposure information.

The PCR used 60 Vbeta and 13 Jbeta primers. Authors' analysis steps: Among the unique TCR beta chains that a later analysis counted, about 81 million in all, 10 million to 11 million were shared. Clones were sequenced by immunoSEQ multiplex PCR, and TCRdb holds only the in-frame ones, with some missing. That table is the source of V, J and clone size, and D and trimming were worked out from the DNA. The sample lists 210,000 or so clones, 85% seen once, with roughly 0.24% in the top ten. Trimming removed 0 bases at V and 7 bases at J, with 6 bases between. CDR3 length: 13 residues. Germline V gene sequence: CDR1 KGHSH, CDR2 LQKENI.

The sequenced material came from PBMCs. This TCR was recovered from a girl aged 2 to 9 in good health and CMV-seronegative. The rearrangement joins TRBV18 to TRBJ2-2, with unresolved D. In DNA form, the CDR3 reads TGTGCCAGCTCACCACCACTTGGCGGGGAGCTGTTTTTT. Protein product: CASSPPLGGELFF.